A selection of T cell receptor beta chains follows, all from one sample in a study of OX40 agonist ivuxolimab in advanced cancers. The repertoire was sequenced with immunoSEQ multiplex PCR; TCRdb's copy has only in-frame clones and lacks some. The table has approximately 82,000 clones, 85% seen once; the top ten hold 2.4%. The material was CD4+ or CD8+ T cells sorted from blood, obtained in a trial of the OX40 agonist ivuxolimab. These TCRs come from an adult with an advanced solid tumor such as melanoma, head and neck, liver or kidney cancer. Both conserved end residues are part of each CDR3. The D gene is left open where the match is weak. Some rows mark clone size as missing; the rest say once, few, many or name a class of expanded clone.

j_call clone_size v_call d_call cdr3_aa cdr3_nt
TRBJ1-1 . TRBV5-1 . CASSSVGRASRTEAFF TGCGCCAGCAGCTCCGTGGGCAGGGCGAGTAGGACTGAAGCTTTCTTT
TRBJ2-3 . TRBV7-2 . CASKGRTDTDTQYF TGTGCCAGCAAAGGAAGAACGGACACAGATACGCAGTATTTT
TRBJ1-5 . TRBV4-2 TRBD1 CASSHRGTDNQPQHF TGTGCCAGCAGCCACCGCGGGACAGACAATCAGCCCCAGCATTTT
TRBJ1-6 . TRBV4-1 TRBD1 CASSQFETGESPLHF TGCGCCAGCAGCCAATTCGAGACAGGGGAGTCACCCCTCCACTTT
TRBJ2-2 once TRBV27 TRBD2 CASSPSGSNTGELFF TGTGCCAGCAGTCCTAGCGGGAGCAACACCGGGGAGCTGTTTTTT
TRBJ2-7 once TRBV6-5 . CASSSYYEQYF TGTGCCAGCAGTAGCTACTACGAGCAGTACTTC
TRBJ2-2 . TRBV14 . CASTSQRPSNTGELFF TGTGCCAGCACCTCACAACGCCCATCGAACACCGGGGAGCTGTTTTTT
TRBJ1-1 . TRBV7-2 TRBD1 CASSPTGRSTEAFF TGTGCCAGCAGCCCGACAGGGCGGAGCACTGAAGCTTTCTTT
TRBJ1-4 . TRBV30 . CAWRGGAANEKLFF TGTGCCTGGCGAGGAGGGGCAGCGAATGAAAAACTGTTTTTT
TRBJ2-1 . TRBV7-2 . CASSRVGGSYNEQFF TGTGCCAGCAGCCGCGTGGGGGGCTCCTACAATGAGCAGTTCTTC
TRBJ1-2 . TRBV12-2 . CASRQCKPRKTYGYTF TGTGCAAGTCGCCAGTGTAAGCCACGAAAGACCTATGGCTACACCTTC
TRBJ2-3 . TRBV9 . CASSSRDGPTDTQYF TGTGCCAGCAGCTCACGGGACGGACCGACAGATACGCAGTATTTT
TRBJ2-3 once TRBV4-2 . CASSQERQGTSTDTQYF TGTGCCAGCAGCCAAGAGCGGCAGGGGACTAGCACAGATACGCAGTATTTT
TRBJ2-7 . TRBV28 TRBD2 CASSFGGGRIYEQYF TGTGCCAGCAGTTTTGGCGGGGGACGGATCTACGAGCAGTACTTC
TRBJ2-2 . TRBV4-3 . CASSQDSLNTGELFF TGCGCCAGCAGCCAAGATTCGTTGAACACCGGGGAGCTGTTTTTT
TRBJ2-3 . TRBV2 TRBD2 CASNFNGGAVDTQYF TGTGCCAGCAATTTCAACGGGGGGGCAGTTGATACGCAGTATTTT
TRBJ1-3 . TRBV5-4 . CASSLKTDRRNTIYF TGTGCCAGCAGCTTGAAGACGGACCGACGAAACACCATATATTTT
TRBJ2-1 . TRBV20-1 . CSARGANEQFF TGCAGTGCTAGAGGGGCCAATGAGCAGTTCTTC
TRBJ2-7 . TRBV20-1 . CSARPGYEQYF TGCAGTGCTAGGCCAGGCTACGAGCAGTACTTC
TRBJ2-7 . TRBV5-1 . CASSLASSYEQYF TGCGCCAGCAGCTTGGCCAGTTCCTACGAGCAGTACTTC
TRBJ1-6 once TRBV5-1 . CASSLDQSGSPLHF TGCGCCAGCAGCTTGGATCAGTCCGGGTCACCCCTCCACTTT
TRBJ1-1 . TRBV6-1 . CASSVGARSNTEAFF TGTGCCAGCAGTGTGGGCGCACGATCGAACACTGAAGCTTTCTTT
TRBJ1-2 . TRBV7-2 . CASSPAFQGSGYGYTF TGTGCCAGCAGCCCCGCGTTCCAGGGGAGTGGGTATGGCTACACCTTC
TRBJ2-7 . TRBV10-3 . CAISESGSTYEQYF TGTGCCATCAGTGAGTCTGGTTCGACCTACGAGCAGTACTTC
TRBJ2-5 . TRBV19 . CASSPGRSQETQYF TGTGCCAGTAGTCCCGGACGGTCCCAAGAGACCCAGTACTTC
TRBJ1-5 once TRBV7-2 TRBD1 CASSPGGAGYQPQHF TGTGCCAGCAGCCCAGGGGGCGCCGGGTATCAGCCCCAGCATTTT
TRBJ1-1 . TRBV4-3 . CASSQALRGSEAFF TGCGCCAGCAGCCAAGCGCTGCGGGGTAGCGAAGCTTTCTTT